This T cell receptor beta chain was sequenced in a study of blood T cell repertoires in COVID-19. Background on the study: Donors in the United States, Italy and Spain gave samples during acute or convalescent COVID-19. PBMCs, B-cell-depleted T cells, or T cells provided the cDNA or gDNA that made up the material.

Authors' analysis steps: Amplification of reference gene primers was used by the study to estimate nucleated cell counts. Method: immunoSEQ multiplex PCR; TCRdb's copy keeps in-frame clones and lacks some. That table supplies the V and J calls and clone size; D and trimming were determined from the DNA. The profile shows approximately 69,000 clones, over 80% of them singletons. The germline V gene has CDR1 LGHNT and CDR2 FRNRAP. This CDR3 comprises 16 residues. The V end lost 1 base, the J end lost 0 bases, and 10 bases lay between the germline ends. The material sequenced was peripheral blood. The receptor's source is a woman older than 75 with acute or convalescent COVID-19. The chain is built from TRBV12-5 and TRBJ2-1, with unresolved D. The CDR3 protein is CASGLGALGSYNEQFF. In nucleotides, the CDR3 is TGTGCTAGTGGTTTGGGGGCCCTTGGCTCCTACAATGAGCAGTTCTTC.